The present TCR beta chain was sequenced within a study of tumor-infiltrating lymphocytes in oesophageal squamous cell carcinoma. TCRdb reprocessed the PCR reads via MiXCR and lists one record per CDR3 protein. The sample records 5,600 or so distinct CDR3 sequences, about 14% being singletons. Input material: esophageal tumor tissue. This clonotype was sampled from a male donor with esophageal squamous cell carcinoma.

The CDR3 DNA follows: TGTGCCAGCAGCTTGGGACCGCATCGCCACAAGGAAAAACTGTTTTTT. Translating it yields CASSLGPHRHKEKLFF. This sequence joins TRBV5-6 and TRBJ1-4, with D hard to call. The CDR3 is 16 residues long. Trimming cost V 0 bases and J 8 bases, with 17 bases left between them. CDR1 SGHDT and CDR2 YYEEEE come from the germline V gene.